These T cell receptor beta chains were read from a single sample in a study of cytomegalovirus exposure and HLA in healthy donors. Profiling relied on immunoSEQ multiplex PCR, and the TCRdb table lists in-frame clones only, not all of them. There are 100,000 to 150,000 clones in the sample; 81% occur only once, and about 3.9% lies in the top ten. Sample: PBMCs. The receptors derive from a man between 18 and 29 years old in good health and CMV-seropositive. CDR3s include the opening cysteine and the closing phenylalanine or tryptophan. D genes are given only for firm matches. Rows may omit the clone size; those that give it use once, few, many or a size class.

abundance: .; v_gene: TRBV5-1; j_gene: TRBJ2-1; d_gene: TRBD2; CDR3aa: CASSLVLAGGTTSYNEQFF; CDR3nt: TGCGCCAGCAGCTTGGTGCTCGCGGGGGGAACAACATCCTACAATGAGCAGTTCTTC
abundance: .; v_gene: TRBV15; j_gene: TRBJ1-1; d_gene: .; CDR3aa: CATSRGSDSHSEAFF; CDR3nt: TGTGCCACCAGCAGAGGATCGGACAGTCATTCCGAAGCTTTCTTT
abundance: .; v_gene: TRBV7-9; j_gene: TRBJ1-3; d_gene: .; CDR3aa: CASSLKLTPRSPNTIYF; CDR3nt: TGTGCCAGCAGCTTAAAGCTTACACCGAGGTCCCCAAACACCATATATTTT
abundance: .; v_gene: TRBV30; j_gene: TRBJ2-7; d_gene: .; CDR3aa: CAWRGLYEQYF; CDR3nt: TGTGCCTGGAGGGGCCTCTACGAGCAGTACTTC
abundance: .; v_gene: TRBV19; j_gene: TRBJ1-5; d_gene: TRBD1; CDR3aa: CASSIGGGTGGNQPQHF; CDR3nt: TGTGCCAGTAGTATAGGCGGAGGGACAGGGGGCAATCAGCCCCAGCATTTT
abundance: few; v_gene: TRBV5-5; j_gene: TRBJ2-3; d_gene: .; CDR3aa: CASSSTPPGDTQYF; CDR3nt: TGTGCCAGCAGCTCCACACCTCCGGGAGATACGCAGTATTTT
abundance: .; v_gene: TRBV5-1; j_gene: TRBJ2-3; d_gene: TRBD1; CDR3aa: CASSLGQGDTDTQYF; CDR3nt: TGCGCCAGCAGCTTGGGACAGGGGGACACAGATACGCAGTATTTT
abundance: .; v_gene: TRBV2; j_gene: TRBJ2-4; d_gene: .; CDR3aa: CASSDRSRYENIQYF; CDR3nt: TGTGCCAGCAGTGATAGGTCCAGGTACGAAAACATTCAGTACTTC
abundance: .; v_gene: TRBV7-9; j_gene: TRBJ1-3; d_gene: TRBD1; CDR3aa: CASSPDRSTGNTIYF; CDR3nt: TGTGCCAGCAGCCCGGACAGGTCTACTGGAAACACCATATATTTT
abundance: .; v_gene: TRBV30; j_gene: TRBJ1-4; d_gene: TRBD1; CDR3aa: CAWSGDRAGEKLFF; CDR3nt: TGTGCCTGGAGTGGGGACAGGGCTGGTGAAAAACTGTTTTTT
abundance: .; v_gene: TRBV11-1; j_gene: TRBJ2-5; d_gene: .; CDR3aa: CASSLAAVQETQYF; CDR3nt: TGTGCCAGCAGCTTAGCGGCGGTCCAAGAGACCCAGTACTTC
abundance: .; v_gene: TRBV2; j_gene: TRBJ1-2; d_gene: .; CDR3aa: CASSRDSLGSNYGYTF; CDR3nt: TGTGCCAGCAGTCGCGACAGCCTAGGGTCTAACTATGGCTACACCTTC
abundance: .; v_gene: TRBV7-2; j_gene: TRBJ1-3; d_gene: .; CDR3aa: CASSPPSGLFSGNTIYF; CDR3nt: TGTGCCAGCAGCCCCCCGTCGGGACTTTTCTCTGGAAACACCATATATTTT
abundance: .; v_gene: TRBV5-1; j_gene: TRBJ2-1; d_gene: .; CDR3aa: CASSLVPGNEQFF; CDR3nt: TGCGCCAGCAGCTTGGTCCCGGGCAATGAGCAGTTCTTC
abundance: .; v_gene: TRBV4-1; j_gene: TRBJ2-7; d_gene: .; CDR3aa: CASSQGQGNYYEQYF; CDR3nt: TGCGCCAGCAGCCAAGGGCAGGGGAACTACTACGAGCAGTACTTC
abundance: .; v_gene: TRBV6-6; j_gene: TRBJ1-1; d_gene: .; CDR3aa: CASSYSGRGGNTEAFF; CDR3nt: TGTGCCAGCAGTTACTCGGGAAGAGGGGGGAACACTGAAGCTTTCTTT
abundance: .; v_gene: TRBV7-8; j_gene: TRBJ2-5; d_gene: .; CDR3aa: CASSSPRGHQETQYF; CDR3nt: TGTGCCAGCAGTTCCCCCCGCGGACATCAAGAGACCCAGTACTTC
abundance: .; v_gene: TRBV6-1; j_gene: TRBJ1-4; d_gene: TRBD1; CDR3aa: CASSGGTGSEKLFF; CDR3nt: TGTGCCAGCAGTGGAGGGACAGGCTCTGAAAAACTGTTTTTT
abundance: .; v_gene: TRBV11-2; j_gene: TRBJ1-2; d_gene: TRBD1; CDR3aa: CASSRLTGQDYGYTF; CDR3nt: TGTGCCAGCAGTAGACTGACAGGGCAGGACTATGGCTACACCTTC
abundance: .; v_gene: TRBV5-1; j_gene: TRBJ1-6; d_gene: TRBD1; CDR3aa: CASSLGGQNSPLHF; CDR3nt: TGCGCCAGCAGCTTGGGGGGACAGAATTCACCCCTCCACTTT
abundance: .; v_gene: TRBV6-5; j_gene: TRBJ1-2; d_gene: .; CDR3aa: CASSPTRDGYTF; CDR3nt: TGTGCCAGCAGTCCAACCAGGGATGGCTACACCTTC
abundance: .; v_gene: TRBV6-6; j_gene: TRBJ2-1; d_gene: TRBD2; CDR3aa: CASSTPAGGHYNEQFF; CDR3nt: TGTGCCAGCAGTACGCCTGCGGGGGGGCATTACAATGAGCAGTTCTTC
abundance: .; v_gene: TRBV4-1; j_gene: TRBJ1-5; d_gene: .; CDR3aa: CASSQDLGFPGQVNQPQHF; CDR3nt: TGCGCCAGCAGCCAAGACTTGGGCTTTCCTGGCCAGGTCAATCAGCCCCAGCATTTT
abundance: .; v_gene: TRBV6-1; j_gene: TRBJ1-2; d_gene: .; CDR3aa: CASSEAAAGANYGYTF; CDR3nt: TGTGCCAGCAGTGAAGCAGCGGCAGGAGCTAACTATGGCTACACCTTC
abundance: .; v_gene: TRBV11-2; j_gene: TRBJ2-3; d_gene: TRBD2; CDR3aa: CASSGTSGSADTQYF; CDR3nt: TGTGCCAGCAGCGGGACTAGCGGGAGCGCAGATACGCAGTATTTT
abundance: .; v_gene: TRBV19; j_gene: TRBJ2-5; d_gene: TRBD2; CDR3aa: CASSWASGGIKQETQYF; CDR3nt: TGTGCCAGTAGTTGGGCTAGCGGGGGGATAAAACAAGAGACCCAGTACTTC
abundance: .; v_gene: TRBV5-1; j_gene: TRBJ2-2; d_gene: .; CDR3aa: CASSPKVTVNTGELFF; CDR3nt: TGCGCCAGCAGCCCCAAGGTGACAGTTAACACCGGGGAGCTGTTTTTT
abundance: once; v_gene: TRBV7-2; j_gene: TRBJ1-4; d_gene: TRBD1; CDR3aa: CASSSGQGATNEKLFF; CDR3nt: TGTGCCAGCAGCTCGGGACAGGGGGCAACTAATGAAAAACTGTTTTTT
abundance: .; v_gene: TRBV7-9; j_gene: TRBJ2-1; d_gene: .; CDR3aa: CASSLRPLGAYNEQFF; CDR3nt: TGTGCCAGCAGCTTAAGGCCTCTAGGCGCCTACAATGAGCAGTTCTTC
abundance: .; v_gene: TRBV5-1; j_gene: TRBJ1-6; d_gene: .; CDR3aa: CASSLAVDLGSPLHF; CDR3nt: TGCGCCAGCAGCTTGGCCGTCGACCTAGGTTCACCCCTCCACTTT
abundance: .; v_gene: TRBV19; j_gene: TRBJ2-7; d_gene: .; CDR3aa: CASSKALPYEQYF; CDR3nt: TGTGCCAGTAGTAAAGCACTTCCTTACGAGCAGTACTTC
abundance: .; v_gene: TRBV15; j_gene: TRBJ1-2; d_gene: .; CDR3aa: CATSRDYNEGIYGYTF; CDR3nt: TGTGCCACCAGCCGGGACTATAACGAAGGCATCTATGGCTACACCTTC
abundance: .; v_gene: TRBV19; j_gene: TRBJ2-2; d_gene: .; CDR3aa: CASSIGRGFPGELFF; CDR3nt: TGTGCCAGTAGTATAGGGAGGGGATTCCCCGGGGAGCTGTTTTTT
abundance: .; v_gene: TRBV5-1; j_gene: TRBJ2-7; d_gene: .; CDR3aa: CASSLGLGQHYEQYF; CDR3nt: TGCGCCAGCAGCTTGGGGTTGGGACAACACTACGAGCAGTACTTC
abundance: .; v_gene: TRBV7-8; j_gene: TRBJ2-7; d_gene: TRBD1; CDR3aa: CASSNRDRAHYEQYF; CDR3nt: TGTGCCAGCAGCAACCGGGACAGGGCCCATTACGAGCAGTACTTC